This T cell receptor beta chain was identified during a study of cytomegalovirus exposure and HLA in healthy donors. Study context: Unique TCRs numbering approximately 80 million, obtained from HLA-typed donors, made up an early data release.

CDR3 length equals 14 residues. Germline loops: CDR1 MNHEY, CDR2 SMNVEV (reference sequence). Trimming stripped 4 bases from V and 1 base from J, with 10 bases between. Remarks on this clone: Its antigen is unknown.

The study's findings and limits: Previously analyzed data showed that most TCR beta V segments were productive at a frequency of about 90% or about 30%. Some V segments (TRBV6-2 and TRBV6-3 among them) were excluded as indistinguishable. Reports credit the classifier with highly specific, highly sensitive diagnosis of cytomegalovirus status.

The PCR made use of 60 Vbeta and 13 Jbeta primers. Generated by immunoSEQ multiplex PCR, the TCRdb table keeps only in-frame clones and is missing some. Of around 100,000 clones listed, roughly two thirds are singletons. Sequencing was carried out using PBMCs. The sequence came from a young woman in good health and CMV-seronegative. The rearrangement joins TRBV27 to TRBJ2-5; D perhaps matches TRBD1 (6 bases). In DNA, the CDR3 is TGTGCCAGCAGTTCACAGGGTACCCAAGAGACCCAGTACTTC. This sequence encodes CASSSQGTQETQYF.